These 3 T cell receptor beta chains came from one sample sequenced in a study of cytomegalovirus exposure and HLA in healthy donors. A multiplex PCR was run with 60 Vbeta primers and 13 Jbeta primers. The method was immunoSEQ multiplex PCR; TCRdb's version includes in-frame clones alone and lacks a portion of them. The sample has some 180,000 clones; 79% are singletons. Sequencing input: PBMCs. The receptor set was obtained from a woman aged 25 to 39 in good health and CMV-seropositive.

The chain uses TRBV2 and TRBJ2-7; 9 bases are a match to TRBD1. The CDR3 totals 14 residues. From germline, CDR1 is SNHLY and CDR2 FYNNEI. With 7 bases clipped from V and 6 bases from J, the junction kept 10 bases outside the gene matches. This CDR3 is CASILPGQGFEQYF. In DNA, the CDR3 is TGTGCCAGCATCCTACCGGGACAGGGTTTCGAGCAGTACTTC. Filled out from reference TRBV2 and TRBJ2-7, the complete variable domain reads EPEVTQTPSHQVTQMGQEVILRCVPISNHLYFYWYRQILGQKVEFLVSFYNNEISEKSEIFDDQFSVERPDGSNFTLKIRSTKLEDSAMYFCASILPGQGFEQYFGPGTRLTVT.

This sequence joins TRBV7-9 and TRBJ2-7, with 7 bases that match TRBD1. Losses at the gene ends were 6 bases for V and 6 bases for J; bases not matched to a gene: 11. This CDR3 comprises 14 residues. Germline V gene lookup returns CDR1 SEHNR and CDR2 FQNEAQ (reference sequence). CDR3 coding DNA: TGTGCCAGCAGGCCCGGGACAGCTTTGTCCGAGCAGTACTTC. It specifies CASRPGTALSEQYF.

This chain links TRBV19 with TRBJ1-5, with D unclear. The germline gives CDR1 LNHDA, CDR2 SQIVND (reference sequence). Trimming removed 6 bases from V and 2 bases from J, with 17 bases in between. CDR3 length: 16 amino acids. This CDR3 is CASSPQIRSGNQPQHF. The CDR3 bases are TGTGCCAGTAGCCCACAGATCCGATCGGGCAATCAGCCCCAGCATTTT.